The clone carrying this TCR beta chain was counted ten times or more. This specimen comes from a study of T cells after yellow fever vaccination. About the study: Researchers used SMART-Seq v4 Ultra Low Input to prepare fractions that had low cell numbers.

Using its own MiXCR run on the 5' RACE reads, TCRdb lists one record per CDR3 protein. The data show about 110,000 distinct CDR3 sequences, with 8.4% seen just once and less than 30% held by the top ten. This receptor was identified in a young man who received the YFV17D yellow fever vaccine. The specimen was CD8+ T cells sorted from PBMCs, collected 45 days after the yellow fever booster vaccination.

This CDR3 reads CASSIFQSGSYEQYF. The CDR3 DNA reads TGTGCCAGTAGTATCTTCCAGAGCGGCTCCTACGAGCAGTACTTC. The gene calls are TRBV19 and TRBJ2-7; tentative D call: TRBD2 (5 bases). CDR1 is LNHDA and CDR2 is SQIVND in the germline V gene (reference sequence). This CDR3 contains 15 residues. V was clipped by 3 bases and J by 0 bases, with 12 bases between them.